These 22 T cell receptor beta chains originate from one sample sequenced in a study of blood T cells in healthy people across ages. Combining a sample-barcoded 5' primer with a J-beta primer mix, a second PCR ran for roughly 7 to 11 cycles. TCRdb processed the 5' RACE reads anew with MiXCR; each CDR3 protein has one entry. The table records fewer than 1,200,000 distinct CDR3 sequences, 25% of them present only once. The data also belong to a second study, concerning T cells of mothers and their children.

Sequenced: blood. The origin of the receptors is a girl aged 2 to 9 in good health.

The chain combines TRBV11-2 with TRBJ1-6; 9 nucleotides match TRBD1. CDR1 and CDR2 (germline): SGHAT, FQNNGV. CDR3 length: 16 amino acids. Losses at the gene ends were 5 bases for V and 9 bases for J; bases not matched to a gene: 11. CDR3 residues: CASSPLPGQGGSPLHF. CDR3 bases: TGTGCCAGCAGCCCACTCCCGGGACAGGGAGGTTCACCCCTCCACTTT. Full variable domain (missing parts from reference TRBV11-2 and TRBJ1-6): EAGVAQSPRYKIIEKRQSVAFWCNPISGHATLYWYQQILGQGPKLLIQFQNNGVVDDSQLPKDRFSAERLKGVDSTLKIQPAKLEDSAVYLCASSPLPGQGGSPLHFGNGTRLTVT.

This clonotype was counted only a few times. The chain carries TRBV7-2 and TRBJ2-1; no clear D gene. There are 15 residues in the CDR3. Trimming removed 1 base from V and 9 bases from J, with 16 bases in between. Germline V lookup: CDR1 SGHTA, CDR2 FQGNSA. In nucleotides, the CDR3 is TGTGCCAGCAGCTTAGACGGAAAGGAAGGCAGTGAGCAGTTCTTC. This gives the protein CASSLDGKEGSEQFF.

The rearrangement uses TRBV20-1 and TRBJ2-1; either TRBD1 or TRBD2 may fit D (5 bases each). The CDR3 extends over 16 amino acids. Trimming cost V 6 bases and J 7 bases, with 25 bases left between them. CDR1 is DFQATT and CDR2 is SNEGSKA in the germline V gene (reference sequence). Here the CDR3 reads CSARDRGSISPNEQFF. In DNA, the CDR3 is TGCAGTGCGAGGGACCGTGGCTCGATTTCTCCGAATGAGCAGTTCTTC.

V and J are TRBV12-3 or TRBV12-4 and TRBJ1-1; D gene ambiguous. CDR3 length: 15 residues. The germline V and J ends were trimmed by 5 bases and 2 bases, with 15 bases remaining between them. The CDR3 nucleotides are TGTGCCAGCAGTCCCCGACCCCTGACAAACACTGAAGCTTTCTTT. Protein product: CASSPRPLTNTEAFF.

The rearrangement joins TRBV4-1 to TRBJ2-7, with D perhaps TRBD2 (5 bases). The V gene lost 4 bases and the J gene lost 5 bases, with 9 bases spanning the gap. The CDR3 length is 12 residues. Germline V gene lookup returns CDR1 MGHRA and CDR2 YSYEKL. This CDR3 reads CASSPGLHEQYF. In DNA form, the CDR3 reads TGCGCCAGCAGCCCTGGACTCCACGAGCAGTACTTC.

This clonotype was seen a handful of times. The CDR3 loop is CATSRGYEETQYF. CDR3 DNA: TGTGCCACCAGCAGAGGTTATGAAGAGACCCAGTACTTC. The chain couples TRBV15 to TRBJ2-5; D is unclear. Germline values: CDR1 LNHNV, CDR2 YYDKDF (reference sequence). The CDR3 extends over 13 amino acids. The ends were cut back, 1 base at V and 3 bases at J, with 6 bases in the middle. The entire variable domain, with the rest obtained from reference TRBV15 and TRBJ2-5, is as follows: DAMVIQNPRYQVTQFGKPVTLSCSQTLNHNVMYWYQQKSSQAPKLLFHYYDKDFNNEADTPDNFQSRRPNTSFCFLDIRSPGLGDTAMYLCATSRGYEETQYFGPGTRLLVL.

This sequence joins TRBV29-1 and TRBJ1-2, with 7 nucleotides matching TRBD1. After removal of 0 bases from V and 8 bases from J, the junction contained 9 bases not matched to a gene. Germline CDR1 reads SQVTM; CDR2 reads ANQGSEA. The CDR3 runs 14 residues. DNA for the CDR3: TGCAGCGTTGAAGATCGTGAGGGGGCGCGGGGCTACACCTTC. Translating it yields CSVEDREGARGYTF.

The rearrangement uses TRBV6-2 or TRBV6-3 and TRBJ2-1, with 8 bases identical to TRBD2. The DNA end is a closer match to TRBJ2-5, so the J assignment may be wrong. CDR1 and CDR2 (germline): MNHEY, SVGEGT. This CDR3 is built from 15 residues. The CDR3 spells CASSAPGLDVETQYF. The CDR3 bases are TGTGCCAGCAGTGCTCCGGGACTAGATGTGGAGACCCAGTACTTC.

The genes are TRBV15 and TRBJ2-5; no clear D. The V gene's germline CDR1 is LNHNV and CDR2 YYDKDF (reference sequence). The CDR3 totals 13 residues. V was cut by 6 bases and J by 1 base, with 9 bases left in between. In DNA form, the CDR3 reads TGTGCCACCAGTCTGGATCCCCAAGAGACCCAGTACTTC. Its translation is CATSLDPQETQYF.

The chain is built from TRBV7-9 and TRBJ1-6; D remains unclear. CDR3 length equals 15 residues. The V gene's germline CDR1 is SEHNR and CDR2 FQNEAQ (reference sequence). Between the trimmed V and J ends, which lost 0 bases and 5 bases, there was a span of 8 bases. The CDR3 sequence: CASSLAAGNNSPLHF. DNA for the CDR3: TGTGCCAGCAGCTTAGCAGCCGGGAATAATTCACCCCTCCACTTT.

This clonotype was counted only a few times. The germline gene is not matched at one end of the junction; a read error may be the cause. V usage is TRBV3-1 and J usage is TRBJ2-5; TRBD1 matches at 11 bases. The V gene's germline CDR1 is LGHDT and CDR2 YNNKEL (reference sequence). This CDR3 comprises 16 residues. CDR3 region: CTSSHFYRDRGETQYF. The CDR3 bases are TGTACCAGCAGCCATTTTTACCGGGACAGGGGGGAGACCCAGTACTTC.

This clonotype was counted between two and nine times. V is TRBV9 and J is TRBJ1-1; the D is unclear. V lost 2 bases to trimming and J lost 5 bases, with 13 bases between them. This CDR3 comprises 14 residues. From germline, CDR1 is SGDLS and CDR2 YYNGEE. CDR3 region: CASSVRTTGTEAFF. DNA of the CDR3: TGTGCCAGCAGCGTTCGTACTACGGGAACTGAAGCTTTCTTT.

The gene calls are TRBV20-1 and TRBJ1-2, with 10 bases matching TRBD1. The CDR3 extends over 14 amino acids. Looked up from germline, CDR1 is DFQATT and CDR2 is SNEGSKA (reference sequence). Trimming cost V 5 bases and J 2 bases; bases outside gene matches: 5. The CDR3: CSADDRGPNYGYTF. The CDR3 nucleotides are TGCAGTGCTGACGACAGGGGGCCAAACTATGGCTACACCTTC.

This sequence joins TRBV25-1 and TRBJ2-7, with D unresolved. The V end lost 2 bases, the J end lost 3 bases, and 8 bases lay between the germline ends. Germline CDR1 is MGHDK and CDR2 is SYGVNS. The CDR3 has 13 residues. The CDR3 loop is CASSEGIYYEQYF. The CDR3 DNA reads TGTGCCAGCAGTGAAGGGATATACTACGAGCAGTACTTC.

This clonotype has just a few counts. An end of the junction does not agree with germline; a read error may underlie this. The gene calls are TRBV7-9 and TRBJ1-1; D may be TRBD1 (6 bases). The CDR3 covers 14 residues. Per the germline V gene, CDR1 is SEHNR and CDR2 is FQNEAQ (reference sequence). In DNA, the CDR3 is TGTGCCAACAGCTCAGGACAGCGAAACGCTGGGGCTTTCTTT. Translated, it gives CANSSGQRNAGAFF.

This chain links TRBV18 with TRBJ2-5, with 7 bases identical to TRBD1. Gene TRBJ2-7 matches the end of the DNA better, so the J call may be wrong. CDR3 size: 14 residues. Germline V lookup: CDR1 KGHSH, CDR2 LQKENI. The CDR3 reads CASSEYGTAYEQYF. As DNA, the CDR3 is TGTGCCAGCTCGGAATACGGGACAGCCTACGAGCAGTACTTC.

Concerning this clonotype itself: One end of the junction varies from germline; a read error may be responsible. The V gene is TRBV4-2, the J gene TRBJ2-1; possible D gene TRBD2, 6 bases. The CDR3 is 17 amino acids. Germline values: CDR1 LGHNA, CDR2 YNFKEQ. CDR3 region: CASSQEGLAGSYNEQFF. CDR3 DNA: TGCGCCAGCAGCCAAGAGGGGCTGGCGGGATCCTACAATGAGCAGTTCTTC.

This clonotype was counted at least ten times. The CDR3, as DNA: TGTGCCAGCAGCTTAGACGACTTCCCTGCGCAGTATTTT. It yields the protein CASSLDDFPAQYF. This rearrangement joins TRBV9 to TRBJ2-3; D ambiguous. CDR3 length equals 13 residues. Trimming removed 4 bases from V and 10 bases from J, with 16 bases in between. Germline lookup yields CDR1 SGDLS and CDR2 YYNGEE.

The chain couples TRBV7-9 to TRBJ2-2; unclear D gene. CDR1 SEHNR and CDR2 FQNEAQ come from the germline V gene (reference sequence). V lost 2 bases and J lost 3, with 7 bases in between. CDR3 length equals 14 residues. The CDR3 region is CASSLRSYTGELFF. Here the CDR3 DNA reads TGTGCCAGCAGCTTACGCTCGTACACCGGGGAGCTGTTTTTT.

This clonotype has a handful of counts. The chain has TRBV6-5 and TRBJ1-2; a weak D match, TRBD1 (5 bases). The CDR3 is 16 amino acids. Germline CDR1 MNHEY, CDR2 SVGAGI. V was trimmed by 0 bases and J by 4 bases, leaving 15 bases between them. The CDR3 nucleotides read TGTGCCAGCAGTTACTCGAGGCCCAGGGACGGCTATGGCTACACCTTC. It is translated as CASSYSRPRDGYGYTF.

CDR3 sequence (DNA): TGTGCCATCAGTGTTTCGGGACAGGGGGCCGATGAGCAGTTCTTC. Amino acid sequence: CAISVSGQGADEQFF. The chain recombines TRBV10-3 with TRBJ2-1; 12 nucleotides match TRBD1. Trimming at V came to 4 bases and at J to 8 bases, leaving 6 bases not matched to a gene. Germline lookup yields CDR1 ENHRY and CDR2 SYGVKD. The CDR3 has 15 amino acids.

The chain couples TRBV4-3 to TRBJ2-5, with D uncertain. The J call is uncertain, as TRBJ2-1 better fits the DNA end. Per the germline V gene, CDR1 is LGHNA and CDR2 is YSLEER. This CDR3 spans 14 amino acids. DNA of the CDR3: TGCGCCAGCAGCCAAGATCGCAGTCGCGCGGAGCAGTTCTTC. Translating gives CASSQDRSRAEQFF.